This TCR beta chain was found in a study of neoadjuvant nivolumab and ipilimumab in lung cancer. General study results and limits: A small number of samples were TCR sequenced. Pathologic regression was not significantly tied to TCR clonality. Resected tumors had greater TCR richness and clonality than uninvolved lung.

The data were produced by immunoSEQ multiplex PCR, yet TCRdb's version contains in-frame clones alone and is incomplete. In the table there are around 13,000 clones, nearly 70% of which are singletons. Notes on this clone: Its target is not known.

V was shortened by 5 bases and J by 0 bases, with 11 bases between the two germline ends. This CDR3 region has 14 residues. Germline CDR1 and CDR2: SGHNT and YENEEA. This receptor was taken from an adult with non-small cell lung cancer. This rearrangement joins TRBV11-3 to TRBJ2-7, with D possibly matching TRBD2 (5 bases). This specimen was peripheral blood, taken after neoadjuvant nivolumab, alone or with ipilimumab, at or shortly before surgery. CDR3 DNA sequence: TGTGCCAGCAGCCTTTCTAGCACCTCCTACGAGCAGTACTTC. Its protein is CASSLSSTSYEQYF.